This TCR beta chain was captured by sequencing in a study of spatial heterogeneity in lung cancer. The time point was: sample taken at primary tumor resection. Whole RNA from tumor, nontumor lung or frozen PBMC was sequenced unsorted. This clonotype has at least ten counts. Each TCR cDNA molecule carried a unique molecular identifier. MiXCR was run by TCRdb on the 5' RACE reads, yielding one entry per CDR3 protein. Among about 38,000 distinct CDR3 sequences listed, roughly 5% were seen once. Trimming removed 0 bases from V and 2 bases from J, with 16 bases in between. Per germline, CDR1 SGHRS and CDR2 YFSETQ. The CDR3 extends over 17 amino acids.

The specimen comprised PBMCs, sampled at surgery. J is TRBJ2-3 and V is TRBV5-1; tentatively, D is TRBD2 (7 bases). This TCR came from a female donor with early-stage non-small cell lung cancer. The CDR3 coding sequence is TGCGCCAGCAGCTTGGTGGCGGGGGCCCAGGTCACAGATACGCAGTATTTT. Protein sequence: CASSLVAGAQVTDTQYF.